Listed below are T cell receptor beta chains from one sample, sequenced in a study of CD8+CD57+ T cells in acquired aplastic anemia. One entry per CDR3 protein results from TCRdb running MiXCR on the reads. The sample yields 150,000 to 160,000 distinct CDR3 sequences, over 50% seen once. The sequenced material came from sorted CD4+, CD8+, or CD8+CD57+ T cells (not recorded which) from PBMCs. All receptors come from a human donor with aplastic anemia. Both conserved end residues are trimmed from each CDR3. Each record gives: J gene, V gene, CDR3 protein.

>TRBJ1-3|TRBV5-4
ASRNRGLGNTIY
>TRBJ2-3|TRBV24-1
ATQPGGAGDTQY
>TRBJ1-2|TRBV2
ASSEEGGCGYT
>TRBJ2-3|TRBV11-2
ASSLDRSTDTQY
>TRBJ2-7|TRBV7-8
ASSLENSYEQY
>TRBJ2-7|TRBV6-1
ASKRAGGYEQY
>TRBJ2-5|TRBV29-1
SVRPGLPQETQY
>TRBJ2-3|TRBV5-1
ASSLGLASGGTDTQY
>TRBJ2-1|TRBV29-1
SVEDPQGLLSYNEQF
>TRBJ2-2|TRBV5-1
ASSLGPADDRAGELF
>TRBJ1-1|TRBV2
ASGNSNTEAF
>TRBJ2-5|TRBV6-1
ASRGTLYGETQY
>TRBJ2-2|TRBV9
ASSLPGPELF
>TRBJ2-7|TRBV5-1
ASSLTSGNFDEQY
>TRBJ2-1|TRBV27
ASRSRDDEQF
>TRBJ1-2|TRBV24-1
ATSERGYGYT
>TRBJ2-1|TRBV20-1
SARDPRGAGAYNEQF
>TRBJ2-1|TRBV7-9
ASSPESGNEQF
>TRBJ2-7|TRBV2
ASRTGLTYEQY
>TRBJ2-5|TRBV20-1
SARSGVTPETQY
>TRBJ1-2|TRBV24-1
ATSDRDGETYGYT
>TRBJ1-1|TRBV29-1
SGRTGTGTEAF
>TRBJ2-2|TRBV24-1
ATSSPGSEGRNTGELF
>TRBJ2-3|TRBV25-1
ASRTSGGSDTQY
>TRBJ2-3|TRBV19
ASRATGGPDTQY
>TRBJ2-3|TRBV7-7
ASSLGTGGYTQY
>TRBJ2-1|TRBV7-3
ASSKDPQYNEQF
>TRBJ2-7|TRBV2
ASSPPGTGRDEQY
>TRBJ2-5|TRBV15
ATSRDARIQETQY
>TRBJ2-3|TRBV7-6
ASSKASTDTQY
>TRBJ1-2|TRBV6-1
ASEWADNYGYT
>TRBJ1-1|TRBV6-6
ASSAAF
>TRBJ1-1|TRBV10-2
ASSVWGRDTEAF
>TRBJ2-7|TRBV29-1
SVAVSGATYEQY
>TRBJ2-7|TRBV11-2
ASSRGTDYEQY
>TRBJ2-3|TRBV11-2
ASAPGQSITDTQY
>TRBJ2-7|TRBV12-3/TRBV12-4
ASSTTSGEQC
>TRBJ2-5|TRBV15
ATSRGSSTGGSETQY
>TRBJ1-2|TRBV28
ASSLRAYGYT
>TRBJ2-1|TRBV7-9
ASSYAGSWTF
>TRBJ2-7|TRBV7-8
ASSMTSGSYEQY
>TRBJ1-2|TRBV2
ASSRQGAYGYT
>TRBJ1-5|TRBV7-6
ASSFFNQPQH
>TRBJ2-2|TRBV20-1
SASTGDTGELF
>TRBJ2-1|TRBV12-3/TRBV12-4
ASSATGPHNEQF
>TRBJ2-1|TRBV7-9
ASSFGQGEF
>TRBJ2-5|TRBV15
ATSRETVLRAQETQY
>TRBJ2-7|TRBV7-9
AYGGPSTYEQY
>TRBJ2-2|TRBV2
ASSEVPPNTGELF